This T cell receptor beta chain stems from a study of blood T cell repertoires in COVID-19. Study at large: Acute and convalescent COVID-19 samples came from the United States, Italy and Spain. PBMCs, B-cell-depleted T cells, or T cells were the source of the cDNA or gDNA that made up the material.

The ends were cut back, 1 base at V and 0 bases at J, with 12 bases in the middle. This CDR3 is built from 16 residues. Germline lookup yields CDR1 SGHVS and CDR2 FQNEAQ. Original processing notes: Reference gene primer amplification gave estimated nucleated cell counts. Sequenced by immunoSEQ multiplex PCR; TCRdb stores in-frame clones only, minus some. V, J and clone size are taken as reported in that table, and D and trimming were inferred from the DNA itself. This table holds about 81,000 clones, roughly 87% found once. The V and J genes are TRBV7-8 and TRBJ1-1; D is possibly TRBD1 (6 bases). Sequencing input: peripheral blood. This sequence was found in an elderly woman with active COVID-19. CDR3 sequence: CASSLEAGALNTEAFF. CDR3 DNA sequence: TGTGCCAGCAGCTTAGAGGCAGGGGCGTTGAACACTGAAGCTTTCTTT.